These 14 T cell receptor beta chains share one sample of origin, sequenced in a study of blood T cells in healthy people across ages. Primers used in a second PCR of about 6 to 12 cycles were a sample-barcoded 5' primer and a J-beta primer mix. Each CDR3 protein gets one entry after TCRdb re-called the 5' RACE reads with MiXCR. The data contain around 900,000 distinct CDR3 sequences, 29% of them singletons. What was sequenced was blood. The receptors stem from an elderly woman in good health.

The table lists this clonotype with many counts. The rearrangement links TRBV6-1 to TRBJ2-5; the D is unclear. Germline V gene lookup returns CDR1 MNHNS and CDR2 SASEGT. This CDR3 contains 12 residues. The germline V and J ends were trimmed by 7 bases and 3 bases, with 9 bases remaining between them. CDR3 in amino acids: CASTRWEETQYF. In DNA, the CDR3 is TGTGCCAGCACCAGGTGGGAAGAGACCCAGTACTTC.

This clonotype turned up a few times. The V and J genes are TRBV30 and TRBJ2-3; D gene unclear. V was pared by 4 bases and J by 0 bases, with 11 bases between. The CDR3 consists of 14 residues. The germline V gene has CDR1 GTSNPN and CDR2 SVGIG (reference sequence). CDR3 loop: CAWKPWSSTDTQYF. CDR3 DNA sequence: TGTGCCTGGAAACCGTGGAGTAGCACAGATACGCAGTATTTT.

On this clonotype: Since a much larger clone is just one base distant, this may be a read error. The CDR3 spells CASSSDKAPYGYTF. CDR3 bases: TGTGCCAGCAGCAGCGACAAGGCCCCCTATGGCTACACCTTC. The V call is TRBV3-1, the J call TRBJ1-2; D call uncertain. V lost 5 bases to trimming and J lost 4 bases, with 14 bases between them. Germline V CDR1 and CDR2: LGHDT, YNNKEL (reference sequence). The CDR3 contains 14 residues. Together with reference TRBV3-1 and TRBJ1-2, the CDR3 gives the full variable domain: DTAVSQTPKYLVTQMGNDKSIKCEQNLGHDTMYWYKQDSKKFLKIMFSYNNKELIINETVPNRFSPKSPDKAHLNLHINSLELGDSAVYFCASSSDKAPYGYTFGSGTRLTVV.

This clonotype has at least ten counts. The genes are TRBV7-2 and TRBJ2-1; maybe TRBD1 (6 bases). V lost 5 bases to trimming and J lost 2 bases, with 10 bases between them. This CDR3 is 14 amino acids long. From germline, CDR1 is SGHTA and CDR2 FQGNSA. The CDR3 is CASSQGMPYNEQFF. The CDR3, as DNA: TGTGCCAGCAGCCAGGGGATGCCCTACAATGAGCAGTTCTTC.

This clonotype was detected a few times. The rearrangement joins TRBV11-3 to TRBJ2-2; tentatively, D is TRBD2 (6 bases). Per the germline V gene, CDR1 is SGHNT and CDR2 is YENEEA. V gave up 3 bases and J gave up 4 bases, with 9 bases separating them. The CDR3 has 14 residues. The CDR3 protein is CASSLMGGTGELFF. DNA for the CDR3: TGTGCCAGCAGCTTGATGGGGGGCACCGGGGAGCTGTTTTTT.

This clonotype was counted only a few times. This sequence joins TRBV4-1 and TRBJ1-2; D unresolved. Trimming cost V 0 bases and J 7 bases, with 12 bases left between them. CDR1 and CDR2 (germline): MGHRA, YSYEKL. CDR3 length: 14 amino acids. This CDR3 is CASSQDSGPFGYTF. As DNA, the CDR3 is TGCGCCAGCAGCCAAGATAGTGGACCGTTTGGCTACACCTTC.

This clonotype was found many times. The J gene is TRBJ1-2, the V gene TRBV12-3 or TRBV12-4, with D possibly matching TRBD1 (6 bases). V was shortened by 5 bases and J by 4 bases, with 11 bases between the two germline ends. This CDR3 comprises 13 residues. The CDR3 loop reads CASSLGTTYGYTF. CDR3 sequence (DNA): TGTGCCAGCAGTCTGGGGACAACCTATGGCTACACCTTC.

This clonotype was seen at least ten times. The J gene is TRBJ2-7, the V gene TRBV6-6; D is perhaps TRBD2 (6 bases). Trimming stripped 10 bases from V and 6 bases from J, with 22 bases between. This CDR3 spans 14 amino acids. CDR1 and CDR2 (germline): MNHNY, SVGAGI (reference sequence). The DNA for the CDR3 is TGTGCCACCCAATGGGGGGAAGGAGGGTCCGAGCAGTACTTC. It is translated as CATQWGEGGSEQYF.

CDR3 residues: CSAMDRVDGYTF. DNA of the CDR3: TGCAGTGCTATGGACAGGGTGGATGGCTACACCTTC. The J gene is TRBJ1-2, the V gene TRBV20-1, with TRBD1 matching 8 bases. CDR3 size: 12 residues. Germline assignment: CDR1 DFQATT and CDR2 SNEGSKA (reference sequence). Losses at the gene ends were 4 bases for V and 6 bases for J; bases not matched to a gene: 4.

The chain has TRBV12-3 or TRBV12-4 and TRBJ2-1, with D hard to call. The CDR3 runs to 14 residues. Trimming left V 3 bases short and J 2 bases short, with 8 bases between. The CDR3 loop reads CASSFNLAYNEQFF. CDR3 DNA sequence: TGTGCCAGCAGTTTTAATCTAGCCTACAATGAGCAGTTCTTC.

This clonotype was observed a handful of times. The CDR3 region is CSALAPGASNQPQHF. The CDR3 coding sequence is TGCAGTGCCCTGGCCCCGGGGGCTAGCAATCAGCCCCAGCATTTT. The chain combines TRBV20-1 with TRBJ1-5, with D perhaps TRBD1 (6 bases). V was clipped by 6 bases and J by 0 bases, with 15 bases between them. The CDR3 runs 15 residues. The germline V gene has CDR1 DFQATT and CDR2 SNEGSKA (reference sequence).

The sample holds a few counts of this clonotype. J is TRBJ1-1 and V is TRBV12-3 or TRBV12-4; tentatively, D is TRBD1 (6 bases). The CDR3 covers 16 residues. V lost 5 bases and J lost 0, with 16 bases in between. CDR3 DNA sequence: TGTGCCAGCAGTCCTCGGACAGTGGGCATGAACACTGAAGCTTTCTTT. Translation gives CASSPRTVGMNTEAFF.

This sequence joins TRBV2 and TRBJ2-5, with TRBD2 identical over 10 bases. The trim removed 6 bases at V and 1 base at J, leaving 8 bases unmatched. Germline V gene sequence: CDR1 SNHLY, CDR2 FYNNEI. The CDR3 extends over 16 amino acids. CDR3 region: CASSAVIAGGQETQYF. The CDR3 nucleotides are TGTGCCAGCAGCGCTGTAATAGCGGGGGGCCAAGAGACCCAGTACTTC.

The chain uses TRBV18 and TRBJ1-2; a weak D match, TRBD1 (5 bases). With 3 bases removed from V and 10 bases from J, the gap between germline ends came to 15 bases. CDR3 length: 13 amino acids. Germline V gives CDR1 KGHSH, CDR2 LQKENI. The CDR3 loop reads CASSPREGDDYTF. CDR3 nucleotides: TGTGCCAGCTCACCCAGGGAGGGTGATGACTACACCTTC.